The entry below gives a single T cell receptor beta chain sequence along with its context. Its cognate antigen is unknown. This sample is part of a study of CD8 T cells in Susac syndrome. Regarding the study as a whole: TCR sequencing and HLA analysis covered a relatively small number of individuals.

Trimming at V came to 5 bases and at J to 2 bases, leaving 4 bases not matched to a gene. Germline values: CDR1 MNHEY, CDR2 SVGEGT. The CDR3 is made up of 15 amino acids. An input of 0.5 to 1 ug of RNA was subjected to reverse transcription using random hexamers. Amplification of TCR beta CDR3 spanned 54 Vbeta and 13 Jbeta via immunoSEQ multiplex PCR. TCRdb re-called the immunoSEQ multiplex PCR reads through MiXCR, storing one row per CDR3 protein. The data hold some 170,000 distinct CDR3 sequences, with about 95% observed a single time. Blood CD8+ and CD4+ T cells underwent high-throughput TCR beta sequencing. TEMRA cells were FACS-enriched, while CD8+ and CD4+ T cells were negatively isolated.

Sequencing used CD4+ T cells from PBMCs. The V and J genes are TRBV6-2 or TRBV6-3 and TRBJ2-4; 9 bases align to TRBD1. The source of this sequence is a human donor in good health. CDR3 protein: CASSKQGATKNIQYF. CDR3 sequence (DNA): TGTGCCAGCAGTAAACAGGGGGCGACCAAAAACATTCAGTACTTC.